The source of this T cell receptor beta chain is a study of control samples from healthy donors and cancer patients. TCRdb's copy holds only in-frame clones and misses some; the assay was immunoSEQ multiplex PCR. Of 150,000 to 200,000 clones listed, more than 85% were seen once; the top ten hold roughly 2%. Germline CDR1 and CDR2: SEHNR and FQNEAQ (reference sequence). Trimming removed 5 bases from V and 8 bases from J; junction bases left unmatched: 14. CDR3 length: 16 residues. Sequenced: blood. The chain carries TRBV7-9 and TRBJ1-4; 7 bases line up with TRBD1. This receptor was obtained from a woman in her thirties or forties in good health. CDR3 protein: CASSPVSGGVREKLFF. The CDR3 DNA follows: TGTGCCAGCAGCCCGGTCTCAGGGGGGGTAAGAGAAAAACTGTTTTTT.